A single sample gave rise to the 27 T cell receptor beta chains below, sequenced in a study. Via MiXCR, TCRdb re-called the 5' RACE reads, giving one row per CDR3 protein. The table shows approximately 6,300 distinct CDR3 sequences, with roughly 71% occurring only once. Input material: memory CD4+ T cells sorted from a lymph node. Subset in this sample: memory CD4+ T cells, CD4+CD45RO+CD25-. All receptors derive from a female donor with breast cancer.

Concerning this clonotype: A read error may produce the germline difference seen at one junction end. The rearrangement joins TRBV6-5 to TRBJ1-1; D is undetermined. The CDR3 has 14 residues. The germline CDR1 and CDR2 sequences are MNHEY and SVGAGI. The CDR3 bases are TGTGCCAGCAGCCCAGACGGGGTCAACACTGAAGCCTTCTTT. It codes for CASSPDGVNTEAFF.

This clonotype was detected once. This chain joins TRBV11-1 and TRBJ1-1; maybe TRBD1 (5 bases). The germline gives CDR1 SGHAT, CDR2 FQDESV (reference sequence). Trimming pared 0 bases from V and 4 bases from J, leaving 9 bases between. This CDR3 is 14 amino acids long. CDR3 amino acids: CASSLARGITEAFF. CDR3 sequence (DNA): TGTGCCAGCAGCTTAGCGAGGGGAATCACTGAAGCTTTCTTT.

This chain connects TRBV5-1 to TRBJ2-7, with TRBD2 matching 8 bases. CDR1 and CDR2 from the germline V gene are SGHRS and YFSETQ. This CDR3 has 16 residues. Losses at the gene ends were 0 bases for V and 1 base for J; bases not matched to a gene: 6. CDR3 in amino acids: CASSLGASGPSYEQYF. The CDR3 DNA reads TGCGCCAGCAGCTTGGGTGCTAGCGGGCCTTCCTACGAGCAGTACTTC.

This chain joins TRBV5-1 and TRBJ2-3, with 11 bases lining up with TRBD2. The CDR3 is made up of 15 amino acids. Trimming cost V 4 bases and J 2 bases; bases outside gene matches: 3. Germline lookup yields CDR1 SGHRS and CDR2 YFSETQ. In DNA form, the CDR3 reads TGCGCCAGCAGCACGGGACTAGCGGTCACAGATACGCAGTATTTT. It translates to CASSTGLAVTDTQYF.

The rearrangement joins TRBV9 to TRBJ2-5; D is unresolved. This CDR3 spans 14 amino acids. The germline gives CDR1 SGDLS, CDR2 YYNGEE. V lost 0 bases and J 0 bases, leaving 6 bases between the germline ends. The DNA for the CDR3 is TGTGCCAGCAGCGTAGGAGGAGACCAAGAGACCCAGTACTTC. It codes for CASSVGGDQETQYF.

This sequence joins TRBV20-1 and TRBJ1-4; the match to TRBD1 covers 7 bases. Unmatched junction bases numbered 2, after V lost 7 bases and J lost 3 bases. The CDR3 has 12 amino acids. Germline loops: CDR1 DFQATT, CDR2 SNEGSKA (reference sequence). The CDR3 reads CSGDRANEKLFF. The CDR3 nucleotides read TGCAGTGGGGACAGAGCTAATGAAAAACTGTTTTTT.

The rearrangement uses TRBV20-1 and TRBJ2-1, with D possibly matching TRBD2 (6 bases). The CDR3 is 15 residues long. CDR1 DFQATT and CDR2 SNEGSKA come from the germline V gene (reference sequence). The V and J ends lost 0 bases and 8 bases respectively, with 17 bases between them. The CDR3 loop reads CSARDRRASADEQFF. CDR3 nucleotide sequence: TGCAGTGCTAGAGATCGTCGAGCTAGCGCCGATGAGCAGTTCTTC.

This clonotype was seen only once. The chain couples TRBV7-9 to TRBJ2-5; D might be TRBD1 or TRBD2, each matching 6 bases. Trimming stripped 3 bases from V and 5 bases from J, with 13 bases between. The CDR3 length is 14 residues. Looked up from germline, CDR1 is SEHNR and CDR2 is FQNEAQ (reference sequence). This CDR3 reads CASSFDRGLETQYF. CDR3 bases: TGTGCCAGCAGCTTTGATCGGGGGCTGGAGACCCAGTACTTC.

The chain employs TRBV6-5 and TRBJ2-5; 11 positions agree with TRBD2. This CDR3 is 16 amino acids long. CDR1 and CDR2 from the germline V gene are MNHEY and SVGAGI. V gave up 6 bases and J gave up 5 bases; unmatched junction bases: 11. The CDR3 region is CASRSYSGGVWETQYF. CDR3 DNA: TGTGCCAGCAGATCTTATAGCGGGGGGGTATGGGAGACCCAGTACTTC.

The genes are TRBV15 and TRBJ1-1; D is possibly TRBD1 (5 bases). Trimming pared 1 base from V and 1 base from J, leaving 13 bases between. Germline loops: CDR1 LNHNV, CDR2 YYDKDF (reference sequence). This CDR3 spans 16 amino acids. The CDR3 loop is CATSRGRGARNTEAFF. CDR3 nucleotide sequence: TGTGCCACCAGCAGAGGGAGGGGTGCGCGGAACACTGAAGCTTTCTTT.

This chain joins TRBV6-6 and TRBJ2-6; 11 bases are a match to TRBD1. Germline values: CDR1 MNHNY, CDR2 SVGAGI (reference sequence). The CDR3 is 17 amino acids. J gave up 3 bases and V 5 bases, and 6 bases lay outside the gene matches. The CDR3: CASSRTGGSRGANVLTF. CDR3 nucleotides: TGTGCCAGCAGTCGGACAGGGGGCTCTCGTGGGGCCAACGTCCTGACTTTC.

CDR3 DNA: TGTGCCAGCAGCTTATTTGCGGGGCCTCAAGAGACCCAGTACTTC. It translates to CASSLFAGPQETQYF. This chain connects TRBV7-3 to TRBJ2-5; perhaps TRBD2 as D (6 bases). V lost 2 bases to trimming and J lost 2 bases, with 12 bases between them. Germline V gene data show CDR1 as SGHTA and CDR2 as FQGTGA. CDR3 length: 15 amino acids.

This chain links TRBV12-3 or TRBV12-4 with TRBJ2-3, with 9 bases that match TRBD1. CDR3 size: 15 residues. V shed 4 bases, J shed 4 bases, and the junction held 6 bases outside the gene matches. The CDR3 reads CASSSNRGLADTQYF. The DNA of the CDR3 is TGTGCCAGCAGTTCCAACAGGGGGCTCGCAGATACGCAGTATTTT.

V usage is TRBV7-7 and J usage is TRBJ1-3; D not certain. Germline CDR1 is SSHAT and CDR2 is FNYEAQ (reference sequence). Trimming pared 1 base from V and 4 bases from J, leaving 8 bases between. The CDR3 length is 14 residues. CDR3: CASSLDLAGNTIYF. The CDR3 nucleotides read TGTGCCAGCAGCTTAGATTTGGCGGGAAACACCATATATTTT.

The V gene is TRBV12-3 or TRBV12-4, the J gene TRBJ2-5; D may match TRBD1 or TRBD2 (6 bases each). Deletions cut 3 bases from V and 0 bases from J, with 11 bases between. The CDR3 is made up of 15 amino acids. This CDR3 is CASSFMGGYQETQYF. The CDR3 DNA follows: TGTGCCAGCAGTTTTATGGGGGGCTACCAAGAGACCCAGTACTTC.

V and J are TRBV6-1 and TRBJ1-2, with D unresolved. CDR3 size: 14 residues. CDR1 MNHNS and CDR2 SASEGT come from the germline V gene. The ends were cut back, 11 bases at V and 0 bases at J, with 16 bases in the middle. The DNA for the CDR3 is TGTGCCGCCTCTCGGGAACATTCTAACTATGGCTACACCTTC. This gives the protein CAASREHSNYGYTF.

This chain joins TRBV20-1 and TRBJ2-1; 8 positions agree with TRBD2. With V trimmed by 5 bases and J by 7 bases, 7 bases remained unmatched. The CDR3 has 13 residues. CDR1 and CDR2 (germline): DFQATT, SNEGSKA (reference sequence). CDR3 residues: CSAFAGGLNEQFF. Written as DNA, the CDR3 is TGCAGTGCTTTTGCGGGGGGTCTAAATGAGCAGTTCTTC.

The chain is built from TRBV5-4 and TRBJ1-1; 10 positions match TRBD1. Germline assignment: CDR1 SGHNT and CDR2 YYREEE (reference sequence). The trim removed 4 bases at V and 5 bases at J, leaving 5 bases unmatched. The CDR3 is 14 residues long. CDR3 loop: CASSKTGGGTEAFF. The CDR3 nucleotides are TGTGCCAGCAGCAAGACAGGGGGCGGTACTGAAGCTTTCTTT.

Concerning this clonotype itself: A much larger clonotype is one base distant, so this may be a read error. The chain recombines TRBV20-1 with TRBJ2-7, with 7 bases lining up with TRBD2. CDR3 size: 13 residues. Germline V gene lookup returns CDR1 DFQATT and CDR2 SNEGSKA (reference sequence). CDR3 residues: CSAGREAPYERYF. CDR3 coding DNA: TGCAGTGCCGGTCGGGAGGCTCCCTACGAGCGGTACTTC.

V gene TRBV7-9 combines with J gene TRBJ2-1; TRBD2 agrees at 10 bases. J gave up 4 bases and V 1 base, and 7 bases lay outside the gene matches. There are 17 residues in the CDR3. Germline assignment: CDR1 SEHNR and CDR2 FQNEAQ (reference sequence). CDR3 in DNA: TGTGCCAGCAGCTTAGTGGGTAGCGGGGGGATTTACAATGAGCAGTTCTTC. This encodes CASSLVGSGGIYNEQFF.

The chain joins TRBV6-6 to TRBJ1-6, with 8 bases that match TRBD1. Trimming at V came to 6 bases and at J to 10 bases, leaving 2 bases not matched to a gene. Per the germline V gene, CDR1 is MNHNY and CDR2 is SVGAGI (reference sequence). The CDR3 is made up of 12 amino acids. The CDR3 reads CASRTGESPLHF. In DNA, the CDR3 is TGTGCCAGCAGGACAGGGGAATCACCCCTCCACTTT.

The chain employs TRBV13 and TRBJ2-5; the match to TRBD2 covers 15 bases. CDR1 PRHDT and CDR2 FYEKMQ come from the germline V gene (reference sequence). The CDR3 has 17 amino acids. V lost 4 bases to trimming and J lost 6 bases; unmatched junction nucleotides: 9. This CDR3 is CASSSRTSGGARKTQYF. The CDR3 bases are TGTGCCAGCAGCTCCCGGACTAGCGGGGGGGCCAGAAAGACCCAGTACTTC.

The CDR3 spells CASSHPGGNYYEQYF. The CDR3 DNA sequence: TGCGCCAGCAGCCACCCCGGCGGGAATTACTACGAGCAGTACTTC. The chain is built from TRBV4-1 and TRBJ2-7; possibly TRBD2 for D (6 bases). The CDR3 length is 15 residues. V was cut by 3 bases and J by 3 bases, with 15 bases left in between. In germline, CDR1 is MGHRA, CDR2 YSYEKL.

The chain has TRBV7-2 and TRBJ1-5, with TRBD1 identical over 7 bases. Germline V gives CDR1 SGHTA, CDR2 FQGNSA. The CDR3 extends over 14 amino acids. Germline trimming cut 9 bases from V and 5 bases from J; bases unmatched to any gene: 10. The CDR3 DNA reads TGTGCCAGTAACCGGGGGACAGACTATCAGCCCCAGCATTTT. Translating gives CASNRGTDYQPQHF.

This chain joins TRBV5-1 and TRBJ2-3; possibly TRBD1 or TRBD2 for D (5 bases each). Germline V gene sequence: CDR1 SGHRS, CDR2 YFSETQ. Trimming took off 4 bases at V and 2 bases at J, with 14 bases between the two ends. The CDR3 covers 15 residues. CDR3: CASSPTGTLTDTQYF. CDR3 nucleotides: TGCGCCAGCAGCCCAACCGGGACCCTCACAGATACGCAGTATTTT.

The rearrangement joins TRBV11-2 to TRBJ2-5; D gene ambiguous. V lost 5 bases and J 4 bases, leaving 8 bases between the germline ends. The CDR3 is made up of 12 amino acids. The germline V gene encodes CDR1 SGHAT and CDR2 FQNNGV. DNA of the CDR3: TGTGCCAGCAGCCTTACCGGAGAGACCCAGTACTTC. Residues: CASSLTGETQYF.

This rearrangement joins TRBV5-1 to TRBJ1-3; 7 bases line up with TRBD1. The CDR3 spans 13 residues. V dropped 7 bases and J dropped 8; count of bases not matched to a gene: 9. The germline gives CDR1 SGHRS, CDR2 YFSETQ. The chain's CDR3 is CASGLQGSDTIYF. The CDR3 DNA is TGCGCCAGCGGATTACAGGGGTCCGACACCATATATTTT.